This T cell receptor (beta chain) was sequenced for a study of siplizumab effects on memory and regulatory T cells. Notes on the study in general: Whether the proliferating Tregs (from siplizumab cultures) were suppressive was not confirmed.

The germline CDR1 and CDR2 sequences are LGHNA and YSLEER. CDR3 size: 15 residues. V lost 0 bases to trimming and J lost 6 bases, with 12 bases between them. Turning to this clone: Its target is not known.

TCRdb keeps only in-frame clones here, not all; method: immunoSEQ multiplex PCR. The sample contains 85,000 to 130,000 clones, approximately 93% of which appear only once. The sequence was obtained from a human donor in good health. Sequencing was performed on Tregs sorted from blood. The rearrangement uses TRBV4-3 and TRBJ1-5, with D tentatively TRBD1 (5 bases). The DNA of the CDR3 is TGCGCCAGCAGCCAAGAGCGACGGGGGGGTCAGCCCCAGCATTTT. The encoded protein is CASSQERRGGQPQHF.